Listed below are T cell receptor beta chains from one sample, sequenced in a study of CD8 T cells in Susac syndrome. TCRdb reprocessed the immunoSEQ multiplex PCR reads with MiXCR, giving one entry per CDR3 protein. This table has under 150,000 distinct CDR3 sequences, under 97% appearing once. The sample comprised CD4+ T cells from PBMCs. Receptors were obtained from a human donor with Susac syndrome. Each CDR3 is given with its conserved first and last residue. The D gene is left open where the match is weak. Not all rows give a size; the values are once, few, many and, for expanded clones, a class.

TRBJ1-2 NA TRBV3-1 NA TGTGCCAGCAGCCAAGCGCAGGGGCCAGCTACTAAGTATGGCTACACCTTC CASSQAQGPATKYGYTF
TRBJ1-1 TRBD1 TRBV29-1 NA TGCAGCGGGGGACAGACAAACACTGAAGCTTTCTTT CSGGQTNTEAFF
TRBJ2-3 NA TRBV29-1 NA TGCAGCGCCAGGACAGCCCCTAGGGCCACAGATACGCAGTATTTT CSARTAPRATDTQYF
TRBJ2-4 NA TRBV3-1 NA TGTGCCAGCAGCCAAGATCCGCTCAGTCCGGTAGCCAAAAACATTCAGTACTTC CASSQDPLSPVAKNIQYF
TRBJ1-2 NA TRBV7-2 once TGTGCCAGCAGCTTATTTTTAAGGGATGGCTACACCTTC CASSLFLRDGYTF
TRBJ2-3 NA TRBV29-1 NA TGCAGCGTTGTAAGGAGCACAGATACGCAGTATTTT CSVVRSTDTQYF
TRBJ1-1 NA TRBV6-4 NA TGTGCCAGCAGTGCCCAGGGGAACACTGAAGCTTTCTTT CASSAQGNTEAFF
TRBJ2-1 TRBD1 TRBV7-3 NA TGTGCCAGCAGTTTCACGACAGGGGCTGGCAATGAGCAGTTCTTC CASSFTTGAGNEQFF
TRBJ1-1 NA TRBV29-1 NA TGCAGCGTCCCTCGACGGATGGGAACCGCGAACACTGAAGCTTTCTTT CSVPRRMGTANTEAFF
TRBJ1-2 NA TRBV29-1 NA TGCAGCGTGGATTGGGACAACTATAACTATGGCTACACCTTC CSVDWDNYNYGYTF
TRBJ2-3 NA TRBV4-2 NA TGTGCCAGCAGCCAGCGCCGAGGCGTAGATACGCAGTATTTT CASSQRRGVDTQYF
TRBJ2-4 NA TRBV10-3 NA TGTGCCATCCGGGACACGGCGGAAAACATTCAGTACTTC CAIRDTAENIQYF
TRBJ2-1 NA TRBV18 once TGTGCCAGCTCACCACCGCCCCCGAGGGAGCAGTTCTTC CASSPPPPREQFF
TRBJ1-1 NA TRBV28 NA TGTGCCAGCATTCCTCCCCGGGGAGGGGGGAGTACTGAAGCTTTCTTT CASIPPRGGGSTEAFF
TRBJ2-2 NA TRBV4-1 NA TGCGCCAGCACACCCACACCGCGGGGCGGGGAGCTGTTTTTT CASTPTPRGGELFF
TRBJ2-1 TRBD2 TRBV5-1 NA TGCGCCAGCAGCCCAGGGCGCGGGAGTAACAATGAGCAGTTCTTC CASSPGRGSNNEQFF
TRBJ2-7 TRBD2 TRBV20-1 NA TGCAGTGCTAGAGTCCCCGGGAGGGTGGACGAGCAGTACTTC CSARVPGRVDEQYF
TRBJ2-5 NA TRBV28 NA TGTGCCAGCAGTTTAGGGAGCCAAGAGACCCAGTACTTC CASSLGSQETQYF
TRBJ2-1 TRBD2 TRBV7-6 NA TGTGCCAGCAGCTTAGTTCCTAGCGGGAGAGGGGGAGATGAGCAGTTCTTC CASSLVPSGRGGDEQFF
TRBJ2-4 TRBD2 TRBV30 NA TGTGCCTTGTCGCCGGGACTAGCGGGAGCGCTAGCCAAAAACATTCAGTACTTC CALSPGLAGALAKNIQYF
TRBJ1-6 NA TRBV3-1 NA TGTGCCAGCAGCCCCGGGGCTAATTCACCCCTCCACTTT CASSPGANSPLHF
TRBJ1-1 NA TRBV20-1 once TGCAGTGCTAGTGAGAGGCAGAAAGCTTTCTTT CSASERQKAFF
TRBJ2-7 NA TRBV7-9 NA TGTGCCAGCAGCACCCGAGGGGGAAACTACGAGCAGTACTTC CASSTRGGNYEQYF
TRBJ2-1 NA TRBV24-1 NA TGTGCCACCAGTGATTCCCCTACATATGAGCAGTTCTTC CATSDSPTYEQFF